This T cell receptor beta chain was documented in a study of blood T cell repertoires in COVID-19. This clone was seen only a few times. Some clones are missing from TCRdb's copy, which holds only in-frame ones; the method was immunoSEQ multiplex PCR. This sample has some 330,000 clones, with around nine tenths found just once. The germline gives CDR1 SGHRS, CDR2 YFSETQ. This CDR3 has 14 amino acids. V trimming: 7 bases; J trimming: 2 bases; junction bases outside the gene matches: 7. Seattle participants joined during active infection and were tracked over time. The TCR sequence derives from a woman in her thirties with COVID-19, enrolled during active disease. V usage is TRBV5-1 and J usage is TRBJ2-3, with 7 bases aligning to TRBD1. The specimen was peripheral blood. CDR3 sequence reads: CASRPGGLTDTQYF. Here the CDR3 DNA reads TGCGCCAGCCGGCCAGGGGGTCTCACAGATACGCAGTATTTT.